These 11 T cell receptor beta chains were all obtained from the same sample, sequenced in a study of graft-versus-host responses after intestinal transplantation. Sequencing was performed with immunoSEQ multiplex PCR; in TCRdb, only in-frame clones are kept and a portion is missing. The sample lists about 29,000 clones; about 85% were seen once. The sample here was PBMCs, taken roughly 68 weeks after intestinal transplantation. Receptors were obtained from a human patient who received an intestinal transplant, so some T cells may come from the graft donor.

This rearrangement joins TRBV2 to TRBJ1-5; D is undetermined. This CDR3 has 13 amino acids. The ends were cut back, 4 bases at V and 8 bases at J, with 12 bases in the middle. Germline CDR1 and CDR2: SNHLY and FYNNEI. The CDR3 sequence: CASSAMEIEPQHF. CDR3 in DNA: TGTGCCAGCAGTGCTATGGAGATAGAGCCCCAGCATTTT. The full variable domain, with the rest looked up from reference TRBV2 and TRBJ1-5, is EPEVTQTPSHQVTQMGQEVILRCVPISNHLYFYWYRQILGQKVEFLVSFYNNEISEKSEIFDDQFSVERPDGSNFTLKIRSTKLEDSAMYFCASSAMEIEPQHFGDGTRLSIL.

The rearrangement links TRBV2 to TRBJ2-5; possibly TRBD2 for D (7 bases). Germline CDR1 and CDR2: SNHLY and FYNNEI. CDR3 length equals 15 residues. The V and J ends lost 6 bases and 2 bases respectively, with 16 bases between them. CDR3 region: CASSRGGGLQETQYF. Written as DNA, the CDR3 is TGTGCCAGCAGCCGGGGAGGGGGGCTTCAAGAGACCCAGTACTTC.

DNA for the CDR3: TGCGCCAGCAGTCTACTACAGGGCCCGCGGGGCACCGGGGAGCTGTTTTTT. Translation: CASSLLQGPRGTGELFF. The chain is built from TRBV5-1 and TRBJ2-2; D assignment may be TRBD1 or TRBD2 (6 bases each). The CDR3 sequence is 17 residues long. Germline loops: CDR1 SGHRS, CDR2 YFSETQ. Trimming removed 5 bases from V and 4 bases from J, with 21 bases in between.

V usage is TRBV5-6 and J usage is TRBJ1-1; D call uncertain. Germline assignment: CDR1 SGHDT and CDR2 YYEEEE. Deletions cut 2 bases from V and 1 base from J, with 12 bases between. This CDR3 is built from 15 residues. CDR3 region: CASSLVRVWNTEAFF. The CDR3 nucleotides read TGTGCCAGCAGCTTAGTTAGGGTTTGGAACACTGAAGCTTTCTTT.

The rearrangement links TRBV28 to TRBJ1-5; D remains ambiguous. CDR1 is MDHEN and CDR2 is SYDVKM in the germline V gene. The CDR3 runs 15 residues. V was shortened by 3 bases and J by 4 bases, with 13 bases between the two germline ends. CDR3: CASSFPSSINQPQHF. CDR3 in DNA: TGTGCCAGCAGTTTCCCCTCCAGTATTAATCAGCCCCAGCATTTT.

V gene TRBV7-2 combines with J gene TRBJ2-5; 10 bases align to TRBD1. Trimming took 6 bases from V and 7 from J; bases not matched to a gene: 14. The CDR3 length is 16 residues. Germline CDR1 and CDR2: SGHTA and FQGNSA. CDR3 residues: CASSRTPGQGWWTQYF. CDR3 DNA sequence: TGTGCCAGCAGTAGAACCCCGGGACAGGGGTGGTGGACCCAGTACTTC.

The V gene is TRBV30, the J gene TRBJ2-7, with D hard to call. Germline-derived CDR1 and CDR2 are GTSNPN and SVGIG (reference sequence). V lost 1 base, J lost 5 bases, and 27 bases lay in between. CDR3 length: 18 residues. The CDR3: CAWSGDFSWARKGNEQYF. In DNA, the CDR3 is TGTGCCTGGAGTGGCGATTTCTCATGGGCCCGCAAAGGGAACGAGCAGTACTTC.

The gene calls are TRBV7-2 and TRBJ1-3; 10 positions agree with TRBD1. V was clipped by 5 bases and J by 3 bases; unmatched bases: 7. This CDR3 is built from 16 residues. Per germline, CDR1 SGHTA and CDR2 FQGNSA. The CDR3 sequence: CASSQGQGRGGNTIYF. The CDR3, as DNA: TGTGCCAGCAGCCAGGGACAGGGGAGAGGTGGAAACACCATATATTTT. The whole variable domain, remainder taken from reference TRBV7-2 and TRBJ1-3, is GAGVSQSPSNKVTEKGKDVELRCDPISGHTALYWYRQSLGQGLEFLIYFQGNSAPDKSGLPSDRFSAERTGGSVSTLTIQRTQQEDSAVYLCASSQGQGRGGNTIYFGEGSWLTVV.

The rearrangement joins TRBV6-4 to TRBJ2-5; D may be TRBD2 (5 bases). Germline lookup yields CDR1 MRHNA and CDR2 SNTAGT. The CDR3 runs 16 residues. V shed 2 bases and J shed 3 bases, with 16 bases lying between them. CDR3: CASSDQSARAEETQYF. CDR3 coding DNA: TGTGCCAGCAGTGACCAGTCGGCGAGGGCCGAAGAGACCCAGTACTTC.

The V call is TRBV7-9, the J call TRBJ2-7; 12 nucleotides agree with TRBD1. The CDR3 runs 13 residues. The germline gives CDR1 SEHNR, CDR2 FQNEAQ (reference sequence). The J segment lost 6 bases and the V segment lost 5 bases, leaving 2 bases of the junction unmatched. CDR3 sequence: CASSPGQGAEQYF. The CDR3 nucleotides read TGTGCCAGCAGCCCGGGACAGGGGGCCGAGCAGTACTTC.

In its sample, this clone was seen a few times. This chain uses TRBV6-1 with TRBJ2-7; D is possibly TRBD2 (5 bases). V lost 9 bases to trimming and J lost 7 bases, with 13 bases between them. CDR1 and CDR2 from the germline V gene are MNHNS and SASEGT. The CDR3 has 11 residues. DNA of the CDR3: TGTGCCAGTAGGTCGGGGATTGAGCAGTACTTC. Protein: CASRSGIEQYF.